This TCR beta chain was documented in a study of blood T cell repertoires in COVID-19. On the study more broadly: Sample material is recorded as cDNA or gDNA derived from T cells, B-cell-depleted T cells, or PBMCs.

This table comes from immunoSEQ multiplex PCR, and its TCRdb copy is limited to in-frame clones, with some not included. The data show 95,000 to 150,000 clones, with 75% to 90% seen just once and around 3% held by the top ten. From germline, CDR1 is LNHDA and CDR2 SQIVND (reference sequence). V was clipped by 2 bases and J by 1 base, with 8 bases between them. The CDR3 covers 15 residues. The rearrangement links TRBV19 to TRBJ2-2, with D tentatively TRBD1 (5 bases). The sequence derives from a woman of 80 years or more with COVID-19, enrolled during active disease. The specimen sequenced was peripheral blood. The CDR3 DNA reads as TGTGCCAGTAGTATAAGGGGCGAGAACACCGGGGAGCTGTTTTTT. Protein product: CASSIRGENTGELFF.